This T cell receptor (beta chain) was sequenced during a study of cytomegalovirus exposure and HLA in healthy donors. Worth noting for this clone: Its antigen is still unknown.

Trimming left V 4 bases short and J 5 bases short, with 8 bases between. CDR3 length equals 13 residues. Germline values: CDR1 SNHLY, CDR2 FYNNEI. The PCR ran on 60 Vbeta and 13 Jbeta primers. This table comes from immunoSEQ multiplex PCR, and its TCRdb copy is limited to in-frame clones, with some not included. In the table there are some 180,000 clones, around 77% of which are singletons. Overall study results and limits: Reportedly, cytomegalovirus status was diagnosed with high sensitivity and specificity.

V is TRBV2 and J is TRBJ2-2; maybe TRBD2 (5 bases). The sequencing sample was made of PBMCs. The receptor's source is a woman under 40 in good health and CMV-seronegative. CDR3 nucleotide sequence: TGTGCCAGCAGTGTGCGGGTAACCGGGGAGCTGTTTTTT. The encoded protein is CASSVRVTGELFF. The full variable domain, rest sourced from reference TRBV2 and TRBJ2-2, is EPEVTQTPSHQVTQMGQEVILRCVPISNHLYFYWYRQILGQKVEFLVSFYNNEISEKSEIFDDQFSVERPDGSNFTLKIRSTKLEDSAMYFCASSVRVTGELFFGEGSRLTVL.